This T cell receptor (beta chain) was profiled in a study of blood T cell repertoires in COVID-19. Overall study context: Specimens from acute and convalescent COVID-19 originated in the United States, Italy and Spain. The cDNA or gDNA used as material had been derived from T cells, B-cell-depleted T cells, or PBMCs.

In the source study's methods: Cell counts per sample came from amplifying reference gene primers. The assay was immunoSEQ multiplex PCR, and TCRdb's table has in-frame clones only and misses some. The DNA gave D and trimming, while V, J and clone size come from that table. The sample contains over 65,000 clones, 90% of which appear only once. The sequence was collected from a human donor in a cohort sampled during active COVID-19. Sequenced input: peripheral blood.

This CDR3 reads CASSLSGRANEQFF. CDR3 bases: TGTGCCAGCAGTTTAAGCGGGAGGGCCAATGAGCAGTTCTTC. V and J are TRBV27 and TRBJ2-1; 10 bases match TRBD2. The CDR3 runs 14 residues. V was pared by 2 bases and J by 6 bases, with 1 base of the junction left unmatched. Looked up from germline, CDR1 is MNHEY and CDR2 is SMNVEV (reference sequence).